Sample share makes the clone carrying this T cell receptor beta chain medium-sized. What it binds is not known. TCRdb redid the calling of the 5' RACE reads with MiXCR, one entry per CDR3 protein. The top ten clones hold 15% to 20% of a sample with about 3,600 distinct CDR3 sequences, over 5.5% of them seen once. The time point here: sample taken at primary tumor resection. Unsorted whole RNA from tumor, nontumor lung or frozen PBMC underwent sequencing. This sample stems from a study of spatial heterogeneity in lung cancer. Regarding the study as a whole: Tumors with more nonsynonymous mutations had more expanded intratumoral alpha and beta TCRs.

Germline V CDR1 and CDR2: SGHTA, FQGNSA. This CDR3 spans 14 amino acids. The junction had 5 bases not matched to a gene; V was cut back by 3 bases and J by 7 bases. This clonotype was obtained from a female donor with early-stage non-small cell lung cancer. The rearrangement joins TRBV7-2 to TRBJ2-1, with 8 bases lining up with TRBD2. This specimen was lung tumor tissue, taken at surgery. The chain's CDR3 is CASSFGGRPNEQFF. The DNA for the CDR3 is TGTGCCAGCAGCTTTGGCGGGAGGCCTAATGAGCAGTTCTTC.